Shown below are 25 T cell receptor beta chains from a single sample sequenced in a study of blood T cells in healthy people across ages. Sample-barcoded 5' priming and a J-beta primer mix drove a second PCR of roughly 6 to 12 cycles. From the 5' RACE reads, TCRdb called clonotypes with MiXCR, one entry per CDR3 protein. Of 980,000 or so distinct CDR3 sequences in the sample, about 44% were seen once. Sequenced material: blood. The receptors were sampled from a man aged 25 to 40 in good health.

Written as DNA, the CDR3 is TGCGCCAGCAGCTTGGCGGGGCGGGGGGGCCTCTATAATGAGCAGTACTTC. Translated: CASSLAGRGGLYNEQYF. This chain connects TRBV5-1 to TRBJ2-5; 9 bases map to TRBD2. CDR1 and CDR2 from the germline V gene are SGHRS and YFSETQ. Losses at the gene ends were 0 bases for V and 11 bases for J; bases not matched to a gene: 17. This CDR3 spans 17 amino acids.

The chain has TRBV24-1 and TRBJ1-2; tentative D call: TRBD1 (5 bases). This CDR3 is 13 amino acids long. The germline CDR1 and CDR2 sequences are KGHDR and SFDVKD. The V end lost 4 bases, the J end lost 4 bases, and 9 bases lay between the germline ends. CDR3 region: CATSDDSTYGYTF. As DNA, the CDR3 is TGTGCCACCAGTGACGACAGTACCTATGGCTACACCTTC.

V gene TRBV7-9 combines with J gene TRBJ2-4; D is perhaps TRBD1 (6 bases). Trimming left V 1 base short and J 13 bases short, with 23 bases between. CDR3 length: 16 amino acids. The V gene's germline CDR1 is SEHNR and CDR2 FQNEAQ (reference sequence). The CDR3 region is CASSLGAGETPDEQYF. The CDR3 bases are TGTGCCAGCAGCTTAGGGGCAGGGGAAACGCCGGATGAGCAGTACTTC.

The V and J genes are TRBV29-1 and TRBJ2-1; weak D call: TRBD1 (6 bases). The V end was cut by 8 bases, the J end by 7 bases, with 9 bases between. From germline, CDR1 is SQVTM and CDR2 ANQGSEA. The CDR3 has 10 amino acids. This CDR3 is CSHTGNEQFF. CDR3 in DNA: TGCAGCCACACAGGGAATGAGCAGTTCTTC.

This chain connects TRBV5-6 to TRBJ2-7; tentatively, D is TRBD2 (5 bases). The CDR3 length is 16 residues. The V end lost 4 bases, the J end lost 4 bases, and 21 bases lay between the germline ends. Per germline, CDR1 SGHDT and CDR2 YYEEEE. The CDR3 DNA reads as TGTGCCAGCAGCCTGCGGAGGTCCCTCAAAATTTACGAGCAGTACTTC. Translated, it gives CASSLRRSLKIYEQYF.

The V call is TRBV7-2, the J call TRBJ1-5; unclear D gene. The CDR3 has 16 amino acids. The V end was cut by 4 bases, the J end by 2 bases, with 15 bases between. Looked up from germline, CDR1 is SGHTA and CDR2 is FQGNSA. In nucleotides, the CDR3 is TGTGCCAGCAGCTCGAGGTGGGGAAGGGGCAATCAGCCCCAGCATTTT. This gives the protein CASSSRWGRGNQPQHF.

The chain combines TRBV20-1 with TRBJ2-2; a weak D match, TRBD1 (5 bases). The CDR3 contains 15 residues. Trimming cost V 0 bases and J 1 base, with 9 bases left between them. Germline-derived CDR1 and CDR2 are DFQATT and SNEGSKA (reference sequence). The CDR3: CSARDRTGNTGELFF. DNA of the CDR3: TGCAGTGCTAGAGATCGCACAGGGAACACCGGGGAGCTGTTTTTT.

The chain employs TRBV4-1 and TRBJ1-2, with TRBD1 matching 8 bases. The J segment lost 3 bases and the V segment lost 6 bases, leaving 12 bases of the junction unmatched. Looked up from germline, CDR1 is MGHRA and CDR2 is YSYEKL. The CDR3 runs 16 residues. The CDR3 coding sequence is TGCGCCAGCAGGCCTAACTCTCAGGGGGCTTACTATGGCTACACCTTC. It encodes CASRPNSQGAYYGYTF.

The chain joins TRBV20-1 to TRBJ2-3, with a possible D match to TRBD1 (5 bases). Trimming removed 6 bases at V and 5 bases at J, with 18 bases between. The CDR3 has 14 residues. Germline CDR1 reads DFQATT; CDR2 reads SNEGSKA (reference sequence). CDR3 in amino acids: CSATLGARQDTQYF. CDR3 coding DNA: TGCAGTGCAACCCTAGGGGCCCGGCAAGATACGCAGTATTTT.

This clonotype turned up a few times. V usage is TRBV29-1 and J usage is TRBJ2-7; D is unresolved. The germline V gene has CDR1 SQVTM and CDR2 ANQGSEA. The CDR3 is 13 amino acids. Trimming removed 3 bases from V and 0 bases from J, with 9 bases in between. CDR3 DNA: TGCAGCGTTGATAGCCCGATCTCCTACGAGCAGTACTTC. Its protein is CSVDSPISYEQYF.

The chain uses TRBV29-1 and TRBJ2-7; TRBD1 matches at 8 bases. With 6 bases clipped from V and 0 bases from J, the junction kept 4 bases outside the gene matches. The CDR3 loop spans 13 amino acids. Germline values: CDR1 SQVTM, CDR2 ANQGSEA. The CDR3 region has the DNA TGCAGCGTACAGGGGGAGAACTCCTACGAGCAGTACTTC. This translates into CSVQGENSYEQYF.

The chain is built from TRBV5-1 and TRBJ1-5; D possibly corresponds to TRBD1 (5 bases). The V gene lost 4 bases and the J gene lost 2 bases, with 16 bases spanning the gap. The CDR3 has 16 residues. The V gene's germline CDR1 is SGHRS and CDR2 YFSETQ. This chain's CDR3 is CASSPGGQVGNQPQHF. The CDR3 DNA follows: TGCGCCAGCAGCCCAGGCGGACAAGTCGGCAATCAGCCCCAGCATTTT.

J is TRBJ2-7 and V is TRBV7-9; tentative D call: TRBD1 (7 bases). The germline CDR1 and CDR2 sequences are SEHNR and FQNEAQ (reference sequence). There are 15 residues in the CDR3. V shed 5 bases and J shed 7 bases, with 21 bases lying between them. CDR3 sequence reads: CASSGRQGAGREQYF. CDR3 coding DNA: TGTGCCAGCAGCGGAAGACAGGGTGCCGGGAGAGAGCAGTACTTC.

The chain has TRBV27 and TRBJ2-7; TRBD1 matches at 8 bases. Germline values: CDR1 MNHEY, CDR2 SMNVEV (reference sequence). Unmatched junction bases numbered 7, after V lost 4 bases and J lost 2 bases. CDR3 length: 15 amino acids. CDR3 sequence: CASSSRDRRAYEQYF. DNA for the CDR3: TGTGCCAGCAGTTCCCGGGACAGGAGAGCCTACGAGCAGTACTTC.

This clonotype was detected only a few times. The CDR3 DNA is TGTGCCAGCAGCGATCTTCTTCCAGGACCACTATATGGCTACACCTTC. It encodes CASSDLLPGPLYGYTF. This sequence joins TRBV12-3 or TRBV12-4 and TRBJ1-2; no definite D call. The CDR3 runs 16 residues. Trimming stripped 6 bases from V and 5 bases from J, with 22 bases between.

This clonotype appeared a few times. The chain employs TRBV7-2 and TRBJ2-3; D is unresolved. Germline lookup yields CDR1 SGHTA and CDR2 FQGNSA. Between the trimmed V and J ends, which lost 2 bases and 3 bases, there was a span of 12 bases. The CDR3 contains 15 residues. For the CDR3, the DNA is TGTGCCAGCAGCTTACGAGTGGAGCGAACAGATACGCAGTATTTT. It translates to CASSLRVERTDTQYF. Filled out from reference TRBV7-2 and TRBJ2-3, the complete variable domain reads GAGVSQSPSNKVTEKGKDVELRCDPISGHTALYWYRQSLGQGLEFLIYFQGNSAPDKSGLPSDRFSAERTGGSVSTLTIQRTQQEDSAVYLCASSLRVERTDTQYFGPGTRLTVL.

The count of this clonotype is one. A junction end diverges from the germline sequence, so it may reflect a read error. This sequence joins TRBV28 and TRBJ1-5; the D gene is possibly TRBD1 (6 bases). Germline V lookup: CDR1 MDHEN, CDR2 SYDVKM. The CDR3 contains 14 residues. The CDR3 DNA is TGTGCCAGCAGTTCAGCAGGGGAAAATCGGCCCCAGCATTTT. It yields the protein CASSSAGENRPQHF.

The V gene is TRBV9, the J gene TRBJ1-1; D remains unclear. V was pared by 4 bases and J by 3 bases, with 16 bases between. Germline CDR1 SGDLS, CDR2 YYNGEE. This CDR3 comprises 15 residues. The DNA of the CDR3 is TGTGCCAGCAGCACCCAGAGTTATAGTGACACTGAAGCTTTCTTT. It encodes CASSTQSYSDTEAFF.

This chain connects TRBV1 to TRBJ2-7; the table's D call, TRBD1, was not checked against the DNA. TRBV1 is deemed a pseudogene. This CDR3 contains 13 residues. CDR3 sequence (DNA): TGCACCAGCAGAAGGGGGGGAACCTACGAGCAGTACTTC. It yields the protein CTSRRGGTYEQYF.

The CDR3 sequence is CSASGAGQGSYEQYF. The CDR3 DNA follows: TGCAGTGCTAGTGGGGCAGGGCAGGGGAGCTACGAGCAGTACTTC. The V and J genes are TRBV20-1 and TRBJ2-4; D perhaps matches TRBD1 (6 bases). Near its end, the DNA agrees better with TRBJ2-7, so the J call may be wrong. The germline V gene encodes CDR1 DFQATT and CDR2 SNEGSKA (reference sequence). The CDR3 has 15 residues.

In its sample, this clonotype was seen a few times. CDR3 sequence (DNA): TGTGCCAGCAGCCAACGAAGTAGGACAGGCATGGTAGACATTCAGTACTTC. This encodes CASSQRSRTGMVDIQYF. The chain combines TRBV4-2 with TRBJ2-4, with TRBD1 identical over 7 bases. The CDR3 has 17 amino acids. V was clipped by 2 bases and J by 8 bases; unmatched bases: 15. CDR1 is LGHNA, CDR2 YNFKEQ, per germline.

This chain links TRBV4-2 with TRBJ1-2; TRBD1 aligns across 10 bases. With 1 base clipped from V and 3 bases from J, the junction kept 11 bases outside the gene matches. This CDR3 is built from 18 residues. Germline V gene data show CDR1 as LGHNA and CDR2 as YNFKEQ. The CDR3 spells CASSQVGLGTGADYGYTF. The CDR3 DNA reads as TGTGCCAGCAGCCAAGTTGGGTTGGGGACAGGGGCAGACTATGGCTACACCTTC.

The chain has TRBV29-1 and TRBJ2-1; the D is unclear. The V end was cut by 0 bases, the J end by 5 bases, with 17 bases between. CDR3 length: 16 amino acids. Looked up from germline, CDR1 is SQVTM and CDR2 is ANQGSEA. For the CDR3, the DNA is TGCAGCGTTGAAGATACTCCTAGAAGTCCAGACAATGAGCAGTTCTTC. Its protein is CSVEDTPRSPDNEQFF.

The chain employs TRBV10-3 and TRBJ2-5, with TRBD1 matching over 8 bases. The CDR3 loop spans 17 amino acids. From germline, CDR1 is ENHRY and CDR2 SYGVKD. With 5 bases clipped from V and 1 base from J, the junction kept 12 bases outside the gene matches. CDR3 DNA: TGTGCCATCAGTAAGATGAGAGCGACAGGGGCCCAAGAGACCCAGTACTTC. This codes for CAISKMRATGAQETQYF.

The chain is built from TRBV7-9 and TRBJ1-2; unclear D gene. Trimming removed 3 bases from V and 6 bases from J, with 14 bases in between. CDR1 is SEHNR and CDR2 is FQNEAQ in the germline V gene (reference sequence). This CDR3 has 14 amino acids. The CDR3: CASSLRITDDGYTF. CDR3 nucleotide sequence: TGTGCCAGCAGCTTGAGGATAACCGATGATGGCTACACCTTC.